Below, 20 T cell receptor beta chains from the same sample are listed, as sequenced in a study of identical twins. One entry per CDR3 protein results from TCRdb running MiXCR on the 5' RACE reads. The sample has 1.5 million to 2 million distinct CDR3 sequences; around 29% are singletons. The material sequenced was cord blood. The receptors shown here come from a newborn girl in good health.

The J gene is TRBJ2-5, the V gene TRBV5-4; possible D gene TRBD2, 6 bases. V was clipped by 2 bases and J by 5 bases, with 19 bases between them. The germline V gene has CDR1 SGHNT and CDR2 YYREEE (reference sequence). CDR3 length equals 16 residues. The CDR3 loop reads CASSFRAGPLKETQYF. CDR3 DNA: TGTGCCAGCAGCTTTCGAGCGGGCCCCCTAAAGGAGACCCAGTACTTC.

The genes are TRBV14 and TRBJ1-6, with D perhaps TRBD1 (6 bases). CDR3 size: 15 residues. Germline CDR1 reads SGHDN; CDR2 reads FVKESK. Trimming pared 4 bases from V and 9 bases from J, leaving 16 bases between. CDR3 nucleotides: TGTGCCAGCAGCCCCCCGGGGGGCGCAAGTTCACCCCTCCACTTT. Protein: CASSPPGGASSPLHF.

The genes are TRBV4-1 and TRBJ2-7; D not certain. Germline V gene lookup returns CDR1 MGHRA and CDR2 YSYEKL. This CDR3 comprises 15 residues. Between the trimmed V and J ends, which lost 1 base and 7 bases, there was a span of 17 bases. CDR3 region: CASSQGGPRYNEQYF. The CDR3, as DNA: TGCGCCAGCAGCCAAGGCGGACCCCGGTACAATGAGCAGTACTTC.

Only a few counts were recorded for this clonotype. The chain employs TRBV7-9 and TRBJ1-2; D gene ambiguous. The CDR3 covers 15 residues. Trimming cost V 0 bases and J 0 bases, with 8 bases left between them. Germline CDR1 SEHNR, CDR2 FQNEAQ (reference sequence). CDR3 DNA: TGTGCCAGCAGCTTAGCGGTTTTCGCTAACTATGGCTACACCTTC. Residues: CASSLAVFANYGYTF. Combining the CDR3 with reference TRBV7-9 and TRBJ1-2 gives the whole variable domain DTGVSQNPRHKITKRGQNVTFRCDPISEHNRLYWYRQTLGQGPEFLTYFQNEAQLEKSRLLSDRFSAERPKGSFSTLEIQRTEQGDSAMYLCASSLAVFANYGYTFGSGTRLTVV.

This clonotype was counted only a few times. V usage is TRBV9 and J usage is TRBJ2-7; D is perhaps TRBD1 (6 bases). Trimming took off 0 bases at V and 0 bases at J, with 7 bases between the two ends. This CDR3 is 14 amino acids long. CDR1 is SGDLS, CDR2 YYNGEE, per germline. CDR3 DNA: TGTGCCAGCAGCGTAGCGGGACACTCCTACGAGCAGTACTTC. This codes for CASSVAGHSYEQYF.

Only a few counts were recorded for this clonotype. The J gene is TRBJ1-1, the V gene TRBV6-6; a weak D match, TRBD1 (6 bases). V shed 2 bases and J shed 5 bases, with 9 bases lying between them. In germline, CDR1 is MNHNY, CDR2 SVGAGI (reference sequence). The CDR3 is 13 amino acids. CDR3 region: CASSYPGETEAFF. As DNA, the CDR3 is TGTGCCAGCAGTTACCCAGGGGAAACTGAAGCTTTCTTT.

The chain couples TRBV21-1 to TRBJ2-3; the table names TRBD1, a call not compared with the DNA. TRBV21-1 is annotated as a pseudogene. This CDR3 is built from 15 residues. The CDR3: CASSKRPGKGDTQYF. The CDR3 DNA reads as TGTGCCAGCAGCAAACGGCCCGGGAAGGGGGATACGCAGTATTTT.

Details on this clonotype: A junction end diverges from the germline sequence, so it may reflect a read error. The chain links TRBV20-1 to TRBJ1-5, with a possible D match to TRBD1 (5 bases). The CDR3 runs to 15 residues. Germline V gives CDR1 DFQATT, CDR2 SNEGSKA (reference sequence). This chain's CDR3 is CSVRGQAGLNQPQHF. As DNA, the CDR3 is TGCAGTGTTAGAGGGCAGGCGGGGCTCAATCAGCCCCAGCATTTT.

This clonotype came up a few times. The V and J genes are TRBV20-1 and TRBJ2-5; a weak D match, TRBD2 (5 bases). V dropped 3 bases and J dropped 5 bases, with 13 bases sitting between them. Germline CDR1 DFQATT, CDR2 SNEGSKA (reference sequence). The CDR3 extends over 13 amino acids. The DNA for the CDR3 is TGCAGTGCTAGCCCAGGACTCCCGGAGACCCAGTACTTC. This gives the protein CSASPGLPETQYF.

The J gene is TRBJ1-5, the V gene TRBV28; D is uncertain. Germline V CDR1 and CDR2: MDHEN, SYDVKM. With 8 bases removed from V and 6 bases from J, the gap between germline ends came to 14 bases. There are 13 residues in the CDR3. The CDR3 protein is CASGSQRSQPQHF. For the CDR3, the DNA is TGTGCCAGCGGATCTCAGAGGAGTCAGCCCCAGCATTTT.

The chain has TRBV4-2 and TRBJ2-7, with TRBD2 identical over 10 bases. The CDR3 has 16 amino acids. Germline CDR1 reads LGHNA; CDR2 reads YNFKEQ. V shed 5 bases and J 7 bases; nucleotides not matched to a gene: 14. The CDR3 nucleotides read TGTGCCAGCAGCGCACTAGCGGGGTGGTCAGACAATGAGCAGTACTTC. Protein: CASSALAGWSDNEQYF.

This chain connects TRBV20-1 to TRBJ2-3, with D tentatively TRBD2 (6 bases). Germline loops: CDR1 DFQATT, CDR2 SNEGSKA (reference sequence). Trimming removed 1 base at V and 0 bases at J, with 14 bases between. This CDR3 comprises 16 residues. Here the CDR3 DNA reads TGCAGTGCTAGAGGCCTAGCGCCAACTAGCACAGATACGCAGTATTTT. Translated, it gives CSARGLAPTSTDTQYF.

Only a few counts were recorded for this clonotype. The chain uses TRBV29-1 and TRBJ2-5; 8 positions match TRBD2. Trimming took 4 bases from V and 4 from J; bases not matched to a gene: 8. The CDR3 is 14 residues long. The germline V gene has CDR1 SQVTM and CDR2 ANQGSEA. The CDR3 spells CSVAWSGGSETQYF. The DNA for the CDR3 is TGCAGCGTTGCCTGGTCGGGGGGGTCAGAGACCCAGTACTTC.

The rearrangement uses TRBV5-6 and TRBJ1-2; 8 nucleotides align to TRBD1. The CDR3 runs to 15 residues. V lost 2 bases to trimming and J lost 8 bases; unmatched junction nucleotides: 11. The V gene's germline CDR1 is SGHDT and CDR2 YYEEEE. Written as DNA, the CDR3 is TGTGCCAGCAGCTTTGGGCACGGACAGGGTGGAGGCTACACCTTC. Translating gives CASSFGHGQGGGYTF.

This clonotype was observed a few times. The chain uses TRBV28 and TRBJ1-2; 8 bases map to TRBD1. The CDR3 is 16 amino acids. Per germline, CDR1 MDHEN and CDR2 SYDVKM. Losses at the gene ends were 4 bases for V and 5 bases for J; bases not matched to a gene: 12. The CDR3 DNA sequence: TGTGCCAGCAGTTCTACAGGGACAGGCAATTGGTATGGCTACACCTTC. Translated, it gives CASSSTGTGNWYGYTF.

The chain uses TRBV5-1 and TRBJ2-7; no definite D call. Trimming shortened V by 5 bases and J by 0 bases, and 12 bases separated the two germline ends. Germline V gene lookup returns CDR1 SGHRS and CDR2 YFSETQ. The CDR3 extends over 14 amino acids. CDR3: CASRPGPSSYEQYF. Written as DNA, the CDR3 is TGCGCCAGCAGGCCCGGGCCTAGCTCCTACGAGCAGTACTTC.

CDR3 amino acids: CASSQSRTGDYGYTF. The CDR3 coding sequence is TGTGCCAGCAGCCAATCGAGGACAGGGGACTATGGCTACACCTTC. The chain joins TRBV14 to TRBJ1-2; 9 bases map to TRBD1. Per the germline V gene, CDR1 is SGHDN and CDR2 is FVKESK. V trimming: 2 bases; J trimming: 3 bases; junction bases outside the gene matches: 4. CDR3 length equals 15 residues. Complete variable domain (other parts from reference TRBV14 and TRBJ1-2): EAGVTQFPSHSVIEKGQTVTLRCDPISGHDNLYWYRRVMGKEIKFLLHFVKESKQDESGMPNNRFLAERTGGTYSTLKVQPAELEDSGVYFCASSQSRTGDYGYTFGSGTRLTVV.

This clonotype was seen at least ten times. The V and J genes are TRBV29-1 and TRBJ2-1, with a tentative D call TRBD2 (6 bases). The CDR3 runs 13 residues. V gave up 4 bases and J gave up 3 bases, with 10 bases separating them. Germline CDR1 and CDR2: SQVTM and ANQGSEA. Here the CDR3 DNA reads TGCAGCGTTGGTCGGGGGAACTACAATGAGCAGTTCTTC. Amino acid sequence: CSVGRGNYNEQFF.

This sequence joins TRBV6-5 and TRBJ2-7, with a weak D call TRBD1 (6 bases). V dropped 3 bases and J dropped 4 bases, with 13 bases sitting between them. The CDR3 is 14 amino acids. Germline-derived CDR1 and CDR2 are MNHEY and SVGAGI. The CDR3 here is CASSYGQGFYEQYF. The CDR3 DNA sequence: TGTGCCAGCAGTTATGGTCAGGGGTTTTACGAGCAGTACTTC.

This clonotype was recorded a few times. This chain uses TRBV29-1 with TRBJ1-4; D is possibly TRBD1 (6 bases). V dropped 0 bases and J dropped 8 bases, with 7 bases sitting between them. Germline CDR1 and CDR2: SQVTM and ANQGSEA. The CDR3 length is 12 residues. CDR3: CSVEDRGEKLFF. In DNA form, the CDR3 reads TGCAGCGTTGAAGACAGGGGCGAAAAACTGTTTTTT.